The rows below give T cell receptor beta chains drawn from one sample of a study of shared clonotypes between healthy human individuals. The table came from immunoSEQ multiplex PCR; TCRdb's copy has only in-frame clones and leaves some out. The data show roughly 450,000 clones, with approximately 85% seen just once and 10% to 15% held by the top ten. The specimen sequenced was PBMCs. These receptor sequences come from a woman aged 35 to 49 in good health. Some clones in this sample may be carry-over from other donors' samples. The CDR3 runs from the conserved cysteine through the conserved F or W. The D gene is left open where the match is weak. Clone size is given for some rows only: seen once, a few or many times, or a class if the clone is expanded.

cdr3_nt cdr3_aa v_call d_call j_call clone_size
TGTGCCAGCACCACGGGGGGGTCCTATGGCTACACCTTC CASTTGGSYGYTF TRBV6-5 . TRBJ1-2 once
TGTGCCAGCAGTTTCGGGCAGGGCAATGAGCAGTTCTTC CASSFGQGNEQFF TRBV28 . TRBJ2-1 .
TGCGCCAGCAGCCAAGAACTAGCGGTCATTTACAATGAGCAGTTCTTC CASSQELAVIYNEQFF TRBV4-1 TRBD2 TRBJ2-1 .
TGTGCCAGCAGTGAGGGCCCCGGCTACACCTTC CASSEGPGYTF TRBV6-1 . TRBJ1-2 .
TGTGCCTGGAGTCCCCGGGCAGGGAGTAAGGAGCAGTTCTTC CAWSPRAGSKEQFF TRBV30 . TRBJ2-1 .
TGCGCCAGCAGTGGGGACAGGAATGAAGCTTTCTTT CASSGDRNEAFF TRBV10-2 TRBD1 TRBJ1-1 .
TGTGCCAGTAGTACCACAGGGGGCGGAGAAGCTTTCTTT CASSTTGGGEAFF TRBV19 TRBD1 TRBJ1-1 .
TGTGCCAGCAGCTTAGCCGGCAGGGGAAACACCATATATTTT CASSLAGRGNTIYF TRBV11-2 . TRBJ1-3 .
TGTGCCAGCAGCACATTACAGGGACGGGACACCGGGGAGCTGTTTTTT CASSTLQGRDTGELFF TRBV11-2 . TRBJ2-2 .
TGTGCCAGCAGTTTTATTTCACTAGGGGGCATGTCTAATGAAAAACTGTTTTTT CASSFISLGGMSNEKLFF TRBV28 TRBD1 TRBJ1-4 few
TGTGCCAGCAGTTATCTAGATACGCAGTATTTT CASSYLDTQYF TRBV6-5 . TRBJ2-3 .
TGTGCCAGCAGCCGAGACTGGAGCTCTGGAAACACCATATATTTT CASSRDWSSGNTIYF TRBV6-5 . TRBJ1-3 .
TGTGCCAGCAGCTTAGCTGAGCGAAACAATGAGCAGTTCTTC CASSLAERNNEQFF TRBV7-9 . TRBJ2-1 .
TGTGCCAGCAGCTTAGTTTTTCTAGCGGGAGGCGCGAACACCGGGGAGCTGTTTTTT CASSLVFLAGGANTGELFF TRBV11-3 TRBD2 TRBJ2-2 .
TGTGCCTGGAGTTCCTCCGGGGGCAGGGGCTCCTACAATGAGCAGTTCTTC CAWSSSGGRGSYNEQFF TRBV30 . TRBJ2-1 .
TGTGCCAGTAGTCGTGTAGTAGGGACCGACGAGACCCAGTACTTC CASSRVVGTDETQYF TRBV19 . TRBJ2-5 .
TGCGCCAGCACCCTGGCAGCCACTAGCACAGATACGCAGTATTTT CASTLAATSTDTQYF TRBV4-1 . TRBJ2-3 .
TGTGCCACGGGAGCGGGAGGGCAGTCCTACAATGAGCAGTTCTTC CATGAGGQSYNEQFF TRBV15 TRBD2 TRBJ2-1 .
TGTGCCAGCAAAAGGGGGAGCACCGGGGAGCTGTTTTTT CASKRGSTGELFF TRBV25-1 . TRBJ2-2 many
TGTGCCAGCTCACCCCCGGGACAGGGGTCCCCCTACGAGCAGTACTTC CASSPPGQGSPYEQYF TRBV18 TRBD1 TRBJ2-7 few
TGTGCCAGCAAGGACAGATCTAATGAAAAACTGTTTTTT CASKDRSNEKLFF TRBV28 . TRBJ1-4 .
TGTGCCAGCTCACCACGGACAGGGGGGTACGAGCAGTACTTC CASSPRTGGYEQYF TRBV18 TRBD1 TRBJ2-7 once
TGTGCCAGCAGACTACAGGTGTCGGTTGAAGCTTTCTTT CASRLQVSVEAFF TRBV2 . TRBJ1-1 .
TGTGCCAGCAGCGCTTTAGCGGGGGGCTCCGATACGCAGTATTTT CASSALAGGSDTQYF TRBV9 TRBD2 TRBJ2-3 .